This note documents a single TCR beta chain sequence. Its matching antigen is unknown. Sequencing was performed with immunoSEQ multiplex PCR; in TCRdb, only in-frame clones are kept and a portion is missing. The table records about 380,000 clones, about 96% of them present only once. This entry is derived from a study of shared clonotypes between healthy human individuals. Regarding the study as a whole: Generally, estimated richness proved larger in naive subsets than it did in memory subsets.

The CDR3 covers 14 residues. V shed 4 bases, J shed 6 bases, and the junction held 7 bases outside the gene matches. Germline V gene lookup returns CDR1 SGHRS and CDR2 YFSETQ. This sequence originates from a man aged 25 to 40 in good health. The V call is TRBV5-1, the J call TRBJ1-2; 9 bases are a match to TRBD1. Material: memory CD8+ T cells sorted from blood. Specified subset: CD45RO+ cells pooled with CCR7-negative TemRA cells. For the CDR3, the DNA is TGCGCCAGCAGCGCGCCGGGACAGGGACATGGCTACACCTTC. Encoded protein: CASSAPGQGHGYTF.